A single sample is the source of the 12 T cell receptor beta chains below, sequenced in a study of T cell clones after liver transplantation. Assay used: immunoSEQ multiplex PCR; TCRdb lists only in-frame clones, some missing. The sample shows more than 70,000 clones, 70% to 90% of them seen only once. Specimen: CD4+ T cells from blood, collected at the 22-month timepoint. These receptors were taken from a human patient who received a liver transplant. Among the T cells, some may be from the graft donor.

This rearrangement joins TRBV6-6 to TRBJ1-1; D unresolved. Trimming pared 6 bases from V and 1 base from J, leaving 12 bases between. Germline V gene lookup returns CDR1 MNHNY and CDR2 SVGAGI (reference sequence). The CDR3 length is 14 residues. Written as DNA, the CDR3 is TGTGCCAGCAGGATAGATAGAGCGAACACTGAAGCTTTCTTT. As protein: CASRIDRANTEAFF.

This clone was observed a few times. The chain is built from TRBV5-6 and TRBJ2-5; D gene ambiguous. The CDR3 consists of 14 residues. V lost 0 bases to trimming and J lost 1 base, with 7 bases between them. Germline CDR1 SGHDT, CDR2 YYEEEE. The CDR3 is CASSLVARQETQYF. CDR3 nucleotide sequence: TGTGCCAGCAGCTTGGTGGCACGCCAAGAGACCCAGTACTTC.

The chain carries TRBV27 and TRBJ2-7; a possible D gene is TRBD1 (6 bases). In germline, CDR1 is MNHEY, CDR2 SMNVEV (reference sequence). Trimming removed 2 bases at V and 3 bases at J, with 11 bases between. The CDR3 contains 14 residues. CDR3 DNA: TGTGCCAGCAGTTTAGGGGGCCCGGTCTACGAGCAGTACTTC. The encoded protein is CASSLGGPVYEQYF.

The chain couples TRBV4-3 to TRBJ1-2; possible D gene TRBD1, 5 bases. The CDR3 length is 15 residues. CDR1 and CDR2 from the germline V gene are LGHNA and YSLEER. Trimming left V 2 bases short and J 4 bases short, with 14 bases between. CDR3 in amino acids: CASSQKSRGSYGYTF. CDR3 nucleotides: TGCGCCAGCAGCCAAAAGAGTAGGGGTTCCTATGGCTACACCTTC.

In nucleotides, the CDR3 is TGCGCCAGCAGCTTGGACCGGACGGGGAATGAGCAGTTCTTC. As protein: CASSLDRTGNEQFF. The chain couples TRBV5-1 to TRBJ2-1, with a tentative D call TRBD2 (5 bases). Germline loops: CDR1 SGHRS, CDR2 YFSETQ. The CDR3 is made up of 14 amino acids. V was trimmed by 0 bases and J by 7 bases, leaving 11 bases between them.

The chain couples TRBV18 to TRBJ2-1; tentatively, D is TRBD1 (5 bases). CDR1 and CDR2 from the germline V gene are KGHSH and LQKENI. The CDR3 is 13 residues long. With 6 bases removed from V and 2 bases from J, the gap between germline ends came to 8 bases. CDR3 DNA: TGTGCCAGCTCGGAGACAGCCTACAATGAGCAGTTCTTC. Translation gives CASSETAYNEQFF.

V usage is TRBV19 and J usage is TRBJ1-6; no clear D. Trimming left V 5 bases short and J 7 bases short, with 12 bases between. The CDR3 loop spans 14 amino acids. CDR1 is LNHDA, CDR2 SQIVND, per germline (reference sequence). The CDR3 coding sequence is TGTGCCAGTAGTTCGTGGACCGAGAATTCACCCCTCCACTTT. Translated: CASSSWTENSPLHF.

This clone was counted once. CDR3 protein: CASSSRTDLYEQYF. The CDR3 bases are TGTGCCAGCAGTTCACGGACGGACCTCTACGAGCAGTACTTC. The V gene is TRBV6-6, the J gene TRBJ2-7; D remains unclear. The ends were cut back, 4 bases at V and 3 bases at J, with 13 bases in the middle. This CDR3 contains 14 residues. Germline V gene sequence: CDR1 MNHNY, CDR2 SVGAGI (reference sequence).

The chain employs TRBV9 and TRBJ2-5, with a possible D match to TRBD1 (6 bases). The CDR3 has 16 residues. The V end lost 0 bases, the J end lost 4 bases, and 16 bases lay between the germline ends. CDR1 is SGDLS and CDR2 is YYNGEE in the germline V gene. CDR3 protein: CASSVVGDNSGETQYF. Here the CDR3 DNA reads TGTGCCAGCAGCGTAGTAGGGGACAATTCTGGAGAGACCCAGTACTTC.

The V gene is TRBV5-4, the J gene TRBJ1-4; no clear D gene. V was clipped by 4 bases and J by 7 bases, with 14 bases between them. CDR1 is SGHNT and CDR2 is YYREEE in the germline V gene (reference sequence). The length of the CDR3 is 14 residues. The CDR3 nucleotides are TGTGCCAGCAGCCCTCTCCCAGAGGGTGAAAAACTGTTTTTT. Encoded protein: CASSPLPEGEKLFF.

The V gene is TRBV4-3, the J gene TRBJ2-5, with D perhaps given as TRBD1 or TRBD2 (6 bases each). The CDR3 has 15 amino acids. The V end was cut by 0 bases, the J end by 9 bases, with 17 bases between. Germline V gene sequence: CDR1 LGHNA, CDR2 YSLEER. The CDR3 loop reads CASSQDVGGPAAQYF. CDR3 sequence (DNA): TGCGCCAGCAGCCAAGATGTGGGGGGCCCAGCGGCCCAGTACTTC.

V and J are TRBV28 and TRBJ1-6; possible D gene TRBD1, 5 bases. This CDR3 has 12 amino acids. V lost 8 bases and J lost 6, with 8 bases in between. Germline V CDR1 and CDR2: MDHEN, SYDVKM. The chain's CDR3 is CASAGGNSPLHF. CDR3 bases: TGTGCCAGCGCGGGGGGTAATTCACCCCTCCACTTT.